This T cell receptor (beta chain) is drawn from a study of T cell repertoires in cytomegalovirus infection. Study-wide findings and caveats: Clonotypes of TCR beta that were HLA-C-restricted and CMV-specific dominated the ex vivo response.

In germline, CDR1 is SGHVS, CDR2 FQNEAQ. Deletions cut 1 base from V and 7 bases from J, with 11 bases between. The CDR3 sequence is 15 residues long. This clonotype occurred a few times. The antigen is undetermined. MiXCR, applied by TCRdb to the reads, yields one record per CDR3 protein. Of roughly 340,000 distinct CDR3 sequences in the sample, almost 30% were seen once. The rearrangement uses TRBV7-8 and TRBJ1-6, with D unresolved. This specimen was cultured PBMCs, taken from culture after CMV antigen stimulation. The sequence was obtained from a human donor in good health (CMV status not recorded). Some clones in this sample may be carry-over from other donors' samples. The chain's CDR3 is CASSLGRPWNSPLHF. The CDR3 DNA reads as TGTGCCAGCAGCTTAGGCAGACCTTGGAATTCACCCCTCCACTTT.